This TCR beta chain derives from a study of blood T cells in healthy people across ages. The use of a sample-barcoded 5' primer and a J-beta primer mix characterized a second PCR of roughly 6 to 11 cycles. TCRdb re-called the 5' RACE reads with MiXCR, one entry per CDR3 protein. The data hold about 1,400,000 distinct CDR3 sequences, with around 59% observed a single time. This clonotype was detected a few times. Sequencing was done on a sample of blood. This clonotype was sampled from a man between 18 and 35 years old in good health.

The CDR3 bases are TGTGCCAGCAGCTTAGGTGTTAGGAACCCCTACGAGCAGTACTTC. Translation gives CASSLGVRNPYEQYF. This chain links TRBV7-9 with TRBJ2-7; no definite D call. The CDR3 has 15 amino acids. V was pared by 1 base and J by 2 bases, with 12 bases between. Per the germline V gene, CDR1 is SEHNR and CDR2 is FQNEAQ (reference sequence).